This entry is about one T cell receptor beta chain. Profiled with immunoSEQ multiplex PCR; TCRdb holds only in-frame clones, not every one. Among about 3,500 clones listed, about 94% were seen once. This entry belongs to a study of tumor T cells in aggressive B-cell lymphoma. The CDR3 extends over 14 amino acids. V lost 4 bases and J lost 0, with 10 bases in between. From germline, CDR1 is SQVTM and CDR2 ANQGSEA. Material for sequencing was tumor tissue. The TCR sequence derives from an adult with diffuse large B cell lymphoma. The chain links TRBV29-1 to TRBJ2-1; the D is unclear. The CDR3 sequence: CSVVHSSSYNEQFF. The DNA of the CDR3 is TGCAGCGTTGTCCACAGTAGCTCCTACAATGAGCAGTTCTTC.